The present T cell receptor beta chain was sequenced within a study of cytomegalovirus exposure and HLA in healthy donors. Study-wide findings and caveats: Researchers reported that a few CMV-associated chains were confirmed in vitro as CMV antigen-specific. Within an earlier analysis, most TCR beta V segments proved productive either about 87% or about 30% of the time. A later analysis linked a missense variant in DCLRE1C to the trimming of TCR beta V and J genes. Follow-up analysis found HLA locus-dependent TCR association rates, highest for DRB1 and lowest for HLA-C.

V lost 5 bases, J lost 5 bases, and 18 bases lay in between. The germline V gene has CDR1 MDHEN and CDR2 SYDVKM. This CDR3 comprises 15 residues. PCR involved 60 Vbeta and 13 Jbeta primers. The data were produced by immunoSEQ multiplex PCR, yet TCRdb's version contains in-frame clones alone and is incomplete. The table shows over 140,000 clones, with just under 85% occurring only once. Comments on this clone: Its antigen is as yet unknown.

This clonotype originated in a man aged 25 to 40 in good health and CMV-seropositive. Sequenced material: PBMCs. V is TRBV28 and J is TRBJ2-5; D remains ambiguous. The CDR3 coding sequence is TGTGCCAGCAGTATGAGGTCCCCCTTGGTGGAGACCCAGTACTTC. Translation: CASSMRSPLVETQYF.